This T cell receptor beta chain was retrieved from a study of T cells in Graves' hyperthyroidism and ophthalmopathy. Findings and caveats of the study: Most expanded thyroid clonotypes above 0.001 recurred in blood.

The V end was cut by 8 bases, the J end by 8 bases, with 12 bases between. Germline assignment: CDR1 LNHDA and CDR2 SQIVND (reference sequence). The CDR3 is 12 amino acids. Researchers amplified the TCR beta CDR3 regions from RNA transcripts. The HTBI primer set was used in a first-round RT-PCR of the TCR CDR3. TCRdb recomputed calls from the multiplex PCR reads with MiXCR, one row per CDR3 protein. The profile shows about 760,000 distinct CDR3 sequences, 35% of them singletons. Points on this clonotype: Antigen: not known.

The sequence came from a woman between 40 and 50 years old with Graves' hyperthyroidism. The sequencing sample was made of blood. The chain employs TRBV19 and TRBJ1-4; D is undetermined. The CDR3 region has the DNA TGTGCCAGTGGGCACAAGTGGGAAAAACTGTTTTTT. Its translation is CASGHKWEKLFF.